This T cell receptor beta chain was identified during a study of blood T cell repertoires in COVID-19. The ends were cut back, 6 bases at V and 1 base at J, with 15 bases in the middle. Germline-derived CDR1 and CDR2 are MNHEY and SVGAGI. The CDR3 runs to 15 residues. This table comes from immunoSEQ multiplex PCR, and its TCRdb copy is limited to in-frame clones, with some not included. The sample includes roughly 130,000 clones, more than 70% of them seen just once. This receptor was obtained from a woman aged 30 to 39 who had recovered from COVID-19. Sequenced material: peripheral blood. The chain carries TRBV6-5 and TRBJ1-1; D remains ambiguous. The CDR3 sequence is CASRDEGLANTEAFF. CDR3 sequence (DNA): TGTGCCAGCAGGGACGAGGGATTGGCGAACACTGAAGCTTTCTTT.